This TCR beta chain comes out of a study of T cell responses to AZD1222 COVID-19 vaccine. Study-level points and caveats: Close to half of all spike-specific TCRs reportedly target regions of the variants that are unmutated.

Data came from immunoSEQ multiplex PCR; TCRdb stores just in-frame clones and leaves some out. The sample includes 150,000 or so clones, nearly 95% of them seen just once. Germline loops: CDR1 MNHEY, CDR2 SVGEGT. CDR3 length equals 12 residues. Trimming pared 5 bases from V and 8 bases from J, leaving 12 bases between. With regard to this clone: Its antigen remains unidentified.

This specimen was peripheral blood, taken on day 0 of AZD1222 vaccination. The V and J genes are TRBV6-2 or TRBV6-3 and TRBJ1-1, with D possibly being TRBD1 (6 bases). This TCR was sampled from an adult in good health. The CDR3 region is CASSRDTYEAFF. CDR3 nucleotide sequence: TGTGCCAGCAGTCGGGACACTTACGAAGCTTTCTTT.